This is a list of T cell receptor beta chains from one sample in a study of identical twins. MiXCR was run by TCRdb on the 5' RACE reads, yielding one entry per CDR3 protein. The sample holds 350,000 to 450,000 distinct CDR3 sequences, roughly 20% seen once. Input material: naive T cells sorted from blood. The source is a man in his fifties or sixties in good health. CDR3s include the opening cysteine and the closing phenylalanine or tryptophan. The D gene is left open where the match is weak. The size entry is marked missing in some rows and otherwise reads once, few, many or a size class.

V: TRBV20-1
size: few
D: TRBD1
J: TRBJ1-5
DNA: TGCAGTGCTAGAAAAGGGACAGATCAGCCCCAGCATTTT
CDR3: CSARKGTDQPQHF

V: TRBV5-4
size: NA
D: NA
J: TRBJ1-2
DNA: TGTGCCAGCAGCTTGGACCCGGATAGAGGAGGCTACACCTTC
CDR3: CASSLDPDRGGYTF

V: TRBV23-1
size: NA
D: NA
J: TRBJ2-4
DNA: TGCGCCAGCAGAAACGGAGCCAAAAACATTCAGTACTTC
CDR3: CASRNGAKNIQYF

V: TRBV28
size: few
D: NA
J: TRBJ1-5
DNA: TGTGCCAGCAGTTTCCGGGACGCTTATAGCAATCAGCCCCAGCATTTT
CDR3: CASSFRDAYSNQPQHF

V: TRBV11-2
size: NA
D: NA
J: TRBJ1-1
DNA: TGTGCCAGCAGCTTACGGTTGGGCGGGATGAACACTGAAGCTTTCTTT
CDR3: CASSLRLGGMNTEAFF

V: TRBV7-9
size: many
D: NA
J: TRBJ2-7
DNA: TGTGCCAGCAGCTTAGCGATTCTGGCGGAGCAGTACTTC
CDR3: CASSLAILAEQYF

V: TRBV20-1
size: many
D: TRBD1
J: TRBJ2-1
DNA: TGCAGTGCGGCGAGGGGGCCCCTCTACAATGAGCAGTTCTTC
CDR3: CSAARGPLYNEQFF

V: TRBV5-1
size: NA
D: TRBD1
J: TRBJ1-1
DNA: TGCGCCAGCAGCTTGGCCTGGACAGGGGGCACTGAAGCTTTCTTT
CDR3: CASSLAWTGGTEAFF

V: TRBV4-2
size: many
D: NA
J: TRBJ2-5
DNA: TGTGCCAGCAGCCAAGATCCATCCAGAGAAGAGACCCAGTACTTC
CDR3: CASSQDPSREETQYF

V: TRBV12-3/TRBV12-4
size: few
D: NA
J: TRBJ1-3
DNA: TGTGCCACCAAGCGGGTTTCGACGGCGGCTGGAAACACCATATATTTT
CDR3: CATKRVSTAAGNTIYF

V: TRBV7-9
size: few
D: TRBD2
J: TRBJ2-7
DNA: TGTGCCAGCAGCTTAGAGGCTAGCGGGTCCTCCTACGAGCAGTACTTC
CDR3: CASSLEASGSSYEQYF

V: TRBV20-1
size: few
D: NA
J: TRBJ1-1
DNA: TGCAGTGCTAGGGGGCGGGGGAACACTGAAGCTTTCTTT
CDR3: CSARGRGNTEAFF

V: TRBV5-1
size: NA
D: TRBD1
J: TRBJ2-1
DNA: TGCGCCAGCAGCTTACGGACAGGGGGCTACCCAGCGGGCTACAATGAGCAGTTCTTC
CDR3: CASSLRTGGYPAGYNEQFF

V: TRBV28
size: few
D: TRBD1
J: TRBJ2-7
DNA: TGTGCCAGCAGTTTAGGGGGGACAGGGCCTATTTCCTACGAGCAGTACTTC
CDR3: CASSLGGTGPISYEQYF

V: TRBV20-1
size: NA
D: NA
J: TRBJ2-5
DNA: TGCAGTGCTAGAGAGGTAACGGGGTCCGAGACCCAGTACTTC
CDR3: CSAREVTGSETQYF

V: TRBV20-1
size: many
D: TRBD2
J: TRBJ2-3
DNA: TGCAGTGCTCGGGGGGGGACTAGCGTCACAGATACGCAGTATTTT
CDR3: CSARGGTSVTDTQYF

V: TRBV7-6
size: NA
D: TRBD2
J: TRBJ2-5
DNA: TGTGCCAGCAGCTTTCAACTAGCGGGAGAGACCCAGTACTTC
CDR3: CASSFQLAGETQYF

V: TRBV12-3/TRBV12-4
size: many
D: NA
J: TRBJ1-1
DNA: TGTGCCAGCAGTTTCCGGCAAATGGGATCCCTGGCCGAAGCTTTCTTT
CDR3: CASSFRQMGSLAEAFF

V: TRBV12-3/TRBV12-4
size: NA
D: NA
J: TRBJ2-1
DNA: TGTGCCAGCACTAAAAGGGGGAGCTCCTACAATGAGCAGTTCTTC
CDR3: CASTKRGSSYNEQFF

V: TRBV20-1
size: NA
D: NA
J: TRBJ1-6
DNA: TGCAGTGCTAGTTCTCGGTCCTATCAGGGGTCACCCCTCCACTTT
CDR3: CSASSRSYQGSPLHF

V: TRBV7-2
size: few
D: TRBD2
J: TRBJ2-1
DNA: TGTGCCAGCAGCTTAGTAGGTAGCGGGGGGTACAATGAGCAGTTCTTC
CDR3: CASSLVGSGGYNEQFF

V: TRBV7-9
size: many
D: NA
J: TRBJ2-2
DNA: TGTGCCAGCAGCTCGCCGATCAGGGGCTCCGGGGAGCTGTTTTTT
CDR3: CASSSPIRGSGELFF

V: TRBV10-3
size: NA
D: TRBD1
J: TRBJ2-5
DNA: TGTGCCATCAGTGAGTCCCGGACAGGGGAAGAGACCCAGTACTTC
CDR3: CAISESRTGEETQYF

V: TRBV5-1
size: many
D: NA
J: TRBJ2-7
DNA: TGCGCCAGCAACCAGGGATCAGGCTACGAGCAGTACTTC
CDR3: CASNQGSGYEQYF

V: TRBV24-1
size: NA
D: NA
J: TRBJ2-6
DNA: TGTGCCACCAGTGACTGGGGAGGCACTGGGGCCAACGTCCTGACTTTC
CDR3: CATSDWGGTGANVLTF

V: TRBV10-3
size: NA
D: NA
J: TRBJ1-2
DNA: TGTGCCATCAGAGAGACGTCACCCAGCTCCTCCGGACGGACAACTATGCGGGGCTACACCTTC
CDR3: CAIRETSPSSSGRTTMRGYTF

V: TRBV28
size: NA
D: NA
J: TRBJ2-2
DNA: TGTGCCAGCAGCCATCAGGAAGATGACACCGGGGAGCTGTTTTTT
CDR3: CASSHQEDDTGELFF

V: TRBV4-1
size: many
D: TRBD2
J: TRBJ2-7
DNA: TGCGCCAGCAGCCGGGGGGCGGGGGGGCCCTACGAGCAGTACTTC
CDR3: CASSRGAGGPYEQYF

V: TRBV5-6
size: many
D: NA
J: TRBJ1-1
DNA: TGTGCCAGCAGCCCGGATGGAACCACCCTGAACACTGAAGCTTTCTTT
CDR3: CASSPDGTTLNTEAFF

V: TRBV29-1
size: many
D: NA
J: TRBJ2-3
DNA: TGCAGCGTTGGGGCACTGTCTTATACGCAGTATTTT
CDR3: CSVGALSYTQYF

V: TRBV20-1
size: many
D: TRBD2
J: TRBJ2-7
DNA: TGCAGTGCTAGAGGACTAGCGTTCTACGAGCAGTACTTC
CDR3: CSARGLAFYEQYF

V: TRBV5-4
size: NA
D: NA
J: TRBJ1-2
DNA: TGTGCCAGCAGCTTGGGGGCAGCTGACCTGAACTATGGCTACACCTTC
CDR3: CASSLGAADLNYGYTF

V: TRBV6-2/TRBV6-3
size: NA
D: TRBD2
J: TRBJ2-1
DNA: TGTGCCAGCAGCTCAATGGTTGGATCGGCGGGAGCGGGGGGGCCAAATGAGCAGTTCTTC
CDR3: CASSSMVGSAGAGGPNEQFF

V: TRBV7-2
size: NA
D: NA
J: TRBJ2-3
DNA: TGTGCCAGCAACAGACCGGGACTCTTGAGGGATACGCAGTATTTT
CDR3: CASNRPGLLRDTQYF

V: TRBV12-3/TRBV12-4
size: many
D: NA
J: TRBJ2-2
DNA: TGTGCCAGCAGTTTAGGAGCAGGGTTACTGTTTTTT
CDR3: CASSLGAGLLFF

V: TRBV5-1
size: many
D: NA
J: TRBJ2-3
DNA: TGCGCCAGCAGCTTCGGAGGAGATACGCAGTATTTT
CDR3: CASSFGGDTQYF

V: TRBV28
size: NA
D: TRBD2
J: TRBJ2-5
DNA: TGTGCCAGCAGTTTCCGGGCTAGCGGGACCCAGTACTTC
CDR3: CASSFRASGTQYF

V: TRBV4-2
size: NA
D: NA
J: TRBJ2-7
DNA: TGTGCCAGCAGCCAAGGCGGCTCTTCCGCCTACGAGCAGTACTTC
CDR3: CASSQGGSSAYEQYF

V: TRBV20-1
size: NA
D: NA
J: TRBJ1-6
DNA: TGCAGTGCTTTTAATTCACCCCTCCACTTT
CDR3: CSAFNSPLHF

V: TRBV6-1
size: few
D: NA
J: TRBJ2-1
DNA: TGTGCCAGCAGTCCCCCCGGGACACCCTACAATGAGCAGTTCTTC
CDR3: CASSPPGTPYNEQFF

V: TRBV6-1
size: NA
D: TRBD2
J: TRBJ2-7
DNA: TGTGCCAGCAGTAGGACTAGCGGGGGCCTCTACGAGCAGTACTTC
CDR3: CASSRTSGGLYEQYF

V: TRBV9
size: few
D: TRBD2
J: TRBJ2-7
DNA: TGTGCCAGCAGCGAGGGGTGGGGGACTAGCGCGTACTTC
CDR3: CASSEGWGTSAYF

V: TRBV5-1
size: NA
D: NA
J: TRBJ1-4
DNA: TGCGCCAGCAGCTTGGAAGGCCGGGGAGATGAAAAACTGTTTTTT
CDR3: CASSLEGRGDEKLFF

V: TRBV5-1
size: few
D: TRBD1
J: TRBJ2-1
DNA: TGCGCCAGCAGCGAACCTAGACAGGGAAACAATGAGCAGTTCTTC
CDR3: CASSEPRQGNNEQFF

V: TRBV29-1
size: NA
D: TRBD1
J: TRBJ2-7
DNA: TGCAGCGTTGAAGTAATGAGACAGGGTAACTCCTACGAGCAGTACTTC
CDR3: CSVEVMRQGNSYEQYF

V: TRBV28
size: NA
D: TRBD2
J: TRBJ2-7
DNA: TGTGCCAGCCGAGCGGGAGAACAGAACGAGCAGTACTTC
CDR3: CASRAGEQNEQYF

V: TRBV28
size: many
D: TRBD1
J: TRBJ2-7
DNA: TGTGCCACCGACAGGGGAGAAAGGGAGCAGTACTTC
CDR3: CATDRGEREQYF

V: TRBV2
size: many
D: NA
J: TRBJ2-3
DNA: TGTGCCAGCAGTGATGTGGGGGCGTCTGATACGCAGTATTTT
CDR3: CASSDVGASDTQYF